Following are 22 T cell receptor beta chains from one sample sequenced in a study of cytomegalovirus exposure and HLA in healthy donors. The study ran its PCR with 60 Vbeta and 13 Jbeta primers. Sequencing used immunoSEQ multiplex PCR; TCRdb keeps in-frame clones, though not all of them. Here the sample spans 140,000 to 150,000 clones, roughly 80% being singletons. The material sequenced was PBMCs. The source is a woman in her thirties or forties in good health and CMV-seropositive.

The chain joins TRBV6-5 to TRBJ1-2; TRBD1 aligns across 8 bases. The ends lost 10 bases at V and 4 bases at J; junction bases unmatched: 2. Germline V gene data show CDR1 as MNHEY and CDR2 as SVGAGI. This CDR3 has 11 residues. The CDR3 DNA is TGTGCCACACAGGGGGGCTATGGCTACACCTTC. Amino acid sequence: CATQGGYGYTF.

The gene calls are TRBV5-1 and TRBJ2-3; D possibly corresponds to TRBD1 (5 bases). Per germline, CDR1 SGHRS and CDR2 YFSETQ. Trimming cost V 0 bases and J 4 bases, with 9 bases left between them. The CDR3 is made up of 14 amino acids. As DNA, the CDR3 is TGCGCCAGCAGCTTGGGGGGCAGAGCAGATACGCAGTATTTT. It encodes CASSLGGRADTQYF.

This clone was observed a single time. This chain joins TRBV6-5 and TRBJ2-3, with 7 bases that match TRBD2. Germline CDR1 is MNHEY and CDR2 is SVGAGI. Trimming removed 2 bases from V and 5 bases from J; junction bases left unmatched: 4. This CDR3 contains 14 residues. CDR3: CASSYGTKLDTQYF. CDR3 nucleotide sequence: TGTGCCAGCAGTTACGGGACTAAACTAGATACGCAGTATTTT.

V is TRBV4-3 and J is TRBJ1-2; D might be TRBD1 (5 bases). The germline gives CDR1 LGHNA, CDR2 YSLEER. V dropped 0 bases and J dropped 6 bases, with 11 bases sitting between them. CDR3 length: 14 residues. The CDR3 loop is CASSQDSKGDGYTF. The CDR3 coding sequence is TGCGCCAGCAGCCAAGATTCAAAAGGGGATGGCTACACCTTC.

The CDR3 DNA is TGTGCCAGCAGCTATAAACAGGGGGGGGATACGCAGTATTTT. This encodes CASSYKQGGDTQYF. The V and J genes are TRBV7-9 and TRBJ2-3; D is possibly TRBD1 (8 bases). The CDR3 spans 14 residues. The germline V and J ends were trimmed by 4 bases and 6 bases, with 14 bases remaining between them. The germline V gene encodes CDR1 SEHNR and CDR2 FQNEAQ (reference sequence).

The rearrangement links TRBV28 to TRBJ1-5; D possibly corresponds to TRBD1 (5 bases). Germline CDR1 MDHEN, CDR2 SYDVKM. The CDR3 loop spans 17 amino acids. With 6 bases removed from V and 2 bases from J, the gap between germline ends came to 20 bases. This CDR3 reads CASSPRQGRRGNQPQHF. The CDR3 DNA reads TGTGCCAGCAGCCCAAGGCAGGGAAGGAGGGGCAATCAGCCCCAGCATTTT. The full variable domain, rest sourced from reference TRBV28 and TRBJ1-5, is DVKVTQSSRYLVKRTGEKVFLECVQDMDHENMFWYRQDPGLGLRLIYFSYDVKMKEKGDIPEGYSVSREKKERFSLILESASTNQTSMYLCASSPRQGRRGNQPQHFGDGTRLSIL.

The chain uses TRBV20-1 and TRBJ1-2, with D unresolved. The CDR3 sequence is 11 residues long. Germline V gene sequence: CDR1 DFQATT, CDR2 SNEGSKA (reference sequence). Trimming removed 3 bases at V and 6 bases at J, with 8 bases between. For the CDR3, the DNA is TGCAGTGCTAGGGAGGCAGATGGCTACACCTTC. Residues: CSAREADGYTF.

The rearrangement uses TRBV7-3 and TRBJ2-7, with 8 nucleotides matching TRBD2. The CDR3 has 18 amino acids. Germline V lookup: CDR1 SGHTA, CDR2 FQGTGA. The J segment lost 3 bases and the V segment lost 6 bases, leaving 19 bases of the junction unmatched. The CDR3 DNA sequence: TGTGCCAGCAGAGCCGGGACTAGAATCCCCCCCCGAGACTACGAGCAGTACTTC. It is translated as CASRAGTRIPPRDYEQYF. The full variable domain, in which reference TRBV7-3 and TRBJ2-7 provide the parts outside the CDR3, is GAGVSQTPSNKVTEKGKYVELRCDPISGHTALYWYRQSLGQGPEFLIYFQGTGAADDSGLPNDRFFAVRPEGSVSTLKIQRTERGDSAVYLCASRAGTRIPPRDYEQYFGPGTRLTVT.

The chain is built from TRBV30 and TRBJ1-5, with 10 bases fitting TRBD1. The junction had 2 bases not matched to a gene; V was cut back by 5 bases and J by 4 bases. The CDR3 has 13 amino acids. Per the germline V gene, CDR1 is GTSNPN and CDR2 is SVGIG (reference sequence). The CDR3: CAWGTGDNQPQHF. CDR3 DNA sequence: TGTGCCTGGGGGACAGGGGATAATCAGCCCCAGCATTTT.

The rearrangement joins TRBV7-3 to TRBJ2-1, with TRBD1 matching over 8 bases. This CDR3 spans 15 amino acids. V lost 3 bases and J lost 5; bases outside the gene matches: 6. Germline assignment: CDR1 SGHTA and CDR2 FQGTGA. CDR3 bases: TGTGCCAGCAGCTTTCGGGACAGGCCCCACAATGAGCAGTTCTTC. Amino acid sequence: CASSFRDRPHNEQFF.

V gene TRBV6-1 combines with J gene TRBJ2-3, with 10 bases aligning to TRBD2. The germline V gene encodes CDR1 MNHNS and CDR2 SASEGT. V was pared by 6 bases and J by 6 bases, with 9 bases of the junction left unmatched. The CDR3 is 15 amino acids. The CDR3 DNA sequence: TGTGCCAGCAGACAATCTAGCGGGGGTTGGGATACGCAGTATTTT. It translates to CASRQSSGGWDTQYF.

The gene calls are TRBV9 and TRBJ1-1; D uncertain. The CDR3 spans 14 residues. V was clipped by 4 bases and J by 1 base, with 11 bases between them. Germline V gene sequence: CDR1 SGDLS, CDR2 YYNGEE. The CDR3 nucleotides read TGTGCCAGCAGCCCCGGGTCGCCGAACACTGAAGCTTTCTTT. Translated: CASSPGSPNTEAFF.

The rearrangement links TRBV27 to TRBJ2-5; D uncertain. CDR1 is MNHEY and CDR2 is SMNVEV in the germline V gene (reference sequence). This CDR3 comprises 13 residues. V gave up 2 bases and J gave up 2 bases, with 6 bases separating them. This CDR3 is CASSLGPQETQYF. The CDR3 DNA follows: TGTGCCAGCAGTTTAGGGCCTCAAGAGACCCAGTACTTC.

The CDR3 DNA is TGCAGCGTCACTAGCGGGAGATTAAACAATGAGCAGTTCTTC. Protein: CSVTSGRLNNEQFF. The gene calls are TRBV29-1 and TRBJ2-1, with 11 bases aligning to TRBD2. The CDR3 contains 14 residues. Germline CDR1 SQVTM, CDR2 ANQGSEA. J lost 5 bases, V lost 6 bases, and 6 bases had no gene match.

This rearrangement joins TRBV6-6 to TRBJ2-7; the match to TRBD1 covers 9 bases. Per germline, CDR1 MNHNY and CDR2 SVGAGI (reference sequence). The CDR3 consists of 15 residues. J was trimmed by 7 bases and V by 2 bases; bases with no gene match: 9. The CDR3 region is CASSYGGQGMGEQYF. CDR3 DNA: TGTGCCAGCAGTTACGGCGGACAGGGGATGGGGGAGCAGTACTTC.

The rearrangement links TRBV18 to TRBJ1-1, with TRBD1 matching over 8 bases. This CDR3 region has 15 residues. The V and J ends lost 3 bases and 4 bases, in that order; junction bases with no gene match: 7. Germline-derived CDR1 and CDR2 are KGHSH and LQKENI. The CDR3 nucleotides read TGTGCCAGCTCACCCACCGGGACAGGCCCCACTGAAGCTTTCTTT. Its protein product is CASSPTGTGPTEAFF.

The V gene is TRBV27, the J gene TRBJ1-2; D gene ambiguous. The length of the CDR3 is 13 residues. Trimming took off 6 bases at V and 0 bases at J, with 8 bases between the two ends. Per the germline V gene, CDR1 is MNHEY and CDR2 is SMNVEV (reference sequence). CDR3 protein: CASSPRTNYGYTF. Here the CDR3 DNA reads TGTGCCAGCAGCCCGAGAACTAACTATGGCTACACCTTC.

The rearrangement uses TRBV2 and TRBJ2-7; TRBD1 matches at 8 bases. The V and J ends lost 2 bases and 5 bases, in that order; junction bases with no gene match: 8. Germline V gives CDR1 SNHLY, CDR2 FYNNEI. This CDR3 region has 15 residues. Written as DNA, the CDR3 is TGTGCCAGCAGTGAAAGCGGGCAGGGGGCGGACGAGCAGTACTTC. Its protein product is CASSESGQGADEQYF.

The chain couples TRBV10-3 to TRBJ1-2; D unclear. The CDR3 contains 15 residues. Germline V gene sequence: CDR1 ENHRY, CDR2 SYGVKD. The V end was cut by 0 bases, the J end by 0 bases, with 8 bases between. The CDR3 reads CAISESVTANYGYTF. CDR3 DNA sequence: TGTGCCATCAGTGAGTCGGTCACAGCTAACTATGGCTACACCTTC.

With regard to this clone: A read error may produce the germline difference seen at one junction end. V usage is TRBV28 and J usage is TRBJ2-4; possible D gene TRBD1, 6 bases. This CDR3 comprises 14 residues. Germline values: CDR1 MDHEN, CDR2 SYDVKM. This chain's CDR3 is CTSSLGQGRNIQYF. In nucleotides, the CDR3 is TGTACCAGCAGTTTAGGGCAGGGGAGAAACATTCAGTACTTC.

The chain uses TRBV7-2 and TRBJ1-5; 7 bases fit TRBD1. Per germline, CDR1 SGHTA and CDR2 FQGNSA. V lost 5 bases and J lost 3; bases outside the gene matches: 7. The CDR3 loop spans 15 amino acids. In DNA form, the CDR3 reads TGTGCCAGCAGCCAGCTGACAGGGATCAATCAGCCCCAGCATTTT. This encodes CASSQLTGINQPQHF.

The J gene is TRBJ2-2, the V gene TRBV27; TRBD2 is a possible D gene (6 bases). This CDR3 spans 15 amino acids. Germline V gives CDR1 MNHEY, CDR2 SMNVEV (reference sequence). Trimming shortened V by 1 base and J by 1 base, and 7 bases separated the two germline ends. CDR3 coding DNA: TGTGCCAGCAGTTTATACGGGGGGAACACCGGGGAGCTGTTTTTT. This sequence encodes CASSLYGGNTGELFF.